This TCR beta chain was retrieved from a study of blood T cell repertoires in COVID-19. Some clones are missing from TCRdb's copy, which holds only in-frame ones; the method was immunoSEQ multiplex PCR. Of 200,000 to 250,000 clones listed, 84% were seen once; the top ten hold around 7.8%. CDR1 and CDR2 from the germline V gene are SGHTA and FQGNSA. Trimming left V 5 bases short and J 2 bases short, with 15 bases between. This CDR3 spans 16 amino acids. Sequenced input: peripheral blood. V and J are TRBV7-2 and TRBJ2-2; TRBD1 might be the D (6 bases). This sequence originates from a woman at least 80 years old with COVID-19, enrolled during active disease. The CDR3 DNA reads as TGTGCCAGCAGCCTACGACAGGTCCTAAACACCGGGGAGCTGTTTTTT. It translates to CASSLRQVLNTGELFF.